A selection of T cell receptor beta chains follows, all from one sample in a study of blood T cell repertoires in COVID-19. Profiling relied on immunoSEQ multiplex PCR, and the TCRdb table lists in-frame clones only, not all of them. Altogether tens of thousands of clones are present, 89% being singletons, with the ten largest covering under 25%. Sequenced input: peripheral blood. All receptors derive from a man aged 50 or older with active COVID-19. Both conserved end residues are part of each CDR3. Each record gives: J gene, clone size, D gene, V gene, CDR3 protein, CDR3 DNA. D genes are given only for firm matches. Where a row states a size, it is once, few, many or the class of an expanded clone; other rows omit it.

J gene: TRBJ2-7
clone size: -
D gene: TRBD2
V gene: TRBV6-6
CDR3 protein: CASRGTSATESYEQYF
CDR3 DNA: TGTGCCAGCAGAGGAACTAGCGCAACAGAATCCTACGAGCAGTACTTC

J gene: TRBJ2-1
clone size: -
D gene: TRBD2
V gene: TRBV10-3
CDR3 protein: CAISKTSGRYNEQFF
CDR3 DNA: TGTGCCATCAGCAAGACTAGCGGGCGGTACAATGAGCAGTTCTTC

J gene: TRBJ2-1
clone size: -
D gene: -
V gene: TRBV5-1
CDR3 protein: CASSPWGLSSYNEQFF
CDR3 DNA: TGCGCCAGCAGCCCCTGGGGCTTGAGCTCCTACAATGAGCAGTTCTTC

J gene: TRBJ2-5
clone size: -
D gene: TRBD2
V gene: TRBV13
CDR3 protein: CASSSTSGETQYF
CDR3 DNA: TGTGCCAGCAGCTCGACTAGCGGGGAGACCCAGTACTTC

J gene: TRBJ2-5
clone size: -
D gene: -
V gene: TRBV5-1
CDR3 protein: CASSLRGRETQYF
CDR3 DNA: TGCGCCAGCAGCTTAAGGGGCCGAGAGACCCAGTACTTC

J gene: TRBJ2-7
clone size: -
D gene: TRBD2
V gene: TRBV3-1/TRBV3-2
CDR3 protein: CASSPLLAGGYEQYF
CDR3 DNA: TGTGCCAGCAGCCCCCTCCTGGCGGGGGGCTACGAGCAGTACTTC

J gene: TRBJ2-3
clone size: -
D gene: -
V gene: TRBV7-8
CDR3 protein: CASSPRLYTQYF
CDR3 DNA: TGTGCCAGCAGCCCCCGTCTTTATACGCAGTATTTT

J gene: TRBJ1-5
clone size: -
D gene: -
V gene: TRBV6-2/TRBV6-3
CDR3 protein: CASSYSRQLNQPQHF
CDR3 DNA: TGTGCCAGCAGTTACTCGAGGCAGCTTAATCAGCCCCAGCATTTT

J gene: TRBJ2-7
clone size: -
D gene: TRBD1
V gene: TRBV6-5
CDR3 protein: CASSYSKQGVGEQYF
CDR3 DNA: TGTGCCAGCAGTTACTCGAAACAGGGGGTAGGGGAGCAGTACTTC

J gene: TRBJ1-2
clone size: -
D gene: TRBD1
V gene: TRBV6-4
CDR3 protein: CASSVEQGDYGYTF
CDR3 DNA: TGTGCCAGCAGTGTTGAACAGGGGGACTATGGCTACACCTTC

J gene: TRBJ1-4
clone size: -
D gene: -
V gene: TRBV18
CDR3 protein: CASSERGQLFF
CDR3 DNA: TGTGCCAGCTCGGAGCGGGGCCAACTGTTTTTT

J gene: TRBJ2-3
clone size: -
D gene: TRBD2
V gene: TRBV7-2
CDR3 protein: CASSSLLTSGRAVDTQYF
CDR3 DNA: TGTGCCAGCAGCTCTCTCCTGACTAGCGGGAGGGCCGTAGATACGCAGTATTTT

J gene: TRBJ2-5
clone size: once
D gene: -
V gene: TRBV28
CDR3 protein: CASSLNPWRETQYF
CDR3 DNA: TGTGCCAGCAGTTTAAACCCATGGAGAGAGACCCAGTACTTC

J gene: TRBJ1-5
clone size: -
D gene: -
V gene: TRBV6-5
CDR3 protein: CASSPRDSNQPQHF
CDR3 DNA: TGTGCCAGCAGTCCCCGGGATAGCAATCAGCCCCAGCATTTT

J gene: TRBJ2-7
clone size: -
D gene: TRBD1
V gene: TRBV28
CDR3 protein: CASSRIFRDRGPTTYEQYF
CDR3 DNA: TGTGCCAGCAGTAGAATCTTCCGGGACAGGGGTCCCACTACCTACGAGCAGTACTTC

J gene: TRBJ2-5
clone size: -
D gene: -
V gene: TRBV15
CDR3 protein: CATNTQGRETQYF
CDR3 DNA: TGTGCCACCAATACGCAGGGAAGAGAGACCCAGTACTTC

J gene: TRBJ1-4
clone size: once
D gene: -
V gene: TRBV11-2
CDR3 protein: CASRGRGGEKLFF
CDR3 DNA: TGTGCCAGCAGGGGCAGGGGCGGTGAAAAACTGTTTTTT

J gene: TRBJ1-1
clone size: -
D gene: -
V gene: TRBV5-6
CDR3 protein: CASSLGRGPEAFF
CDR3 DNA: TGTGCCAGCAGCTTGGGGCGGGGCCCCGAAGCTTTCTTT

J gene: TRBJ1-2
clone size: -
D gene: -
V gene: TRBV28
CDR3 protein: CASKRQITVVGGYTF
CDR3 DNA: TGTGCCAGCAAACGACAGATCACAGTCGTTGGAGGCTACACCTTC

J gene: TRBJ1-2
clone size: -
D gene: -
V gene: TRBV10-3
CDR3 protein: CAISESTVNYGYTF
CDR3 DNA: TGTGCCATCAGTGAGTCGACAGTAAACTATGGCTACACCTTC

J gene: TRBJ2-7
clone size: -
D gene: TRBD1
V gene: TRBV7-2
CDR3 protein: CASSHRTGAYEQYF
CDR3 DNA: TGTGCCAGCAGCCACCGGACAGGAGCCTACGAGCAGTACTTC

J gene: TRBJ2-6
clone size: once
D gene: -
V gene: TRBV28
CDR3 protein: CASTGLAGANVLTF
CDR3 DNA: TGTGCCAGCACAGGGCTAGCGGGGGCCAACGTCCTGACTTTC

J gene: TRBJ2-7
clone size: -
D gene: TRBD2
V gene: TRBV6-5
CDR3 protein: CATTGTSGSYEQYF
CDR3 DNA: TGTGCCACCACCGGGACTAGCGGGTCCTACGAGCAGTACTTC

J gene: TRBJ2-7
clone size: -
D gene: -
V gene: TRBV7-2
CDR3 protein: CASSLAGDMSYEQYF
CDR3 DNA: TGTGCCAGCAGCTTAGCGGGGGACATGTCCTACGAGCAGTACTTC

J gene: TRBJ2-1
clone size: -
D gene: TRBD2
V gene: TRBV27
CDR3 protein: CASSPGLAGVTYNEQFF
CDR3 DNA: TGTGCCAGCAGCCCGGGACTAGCGGGAGTAACCTACAATGAGCAGTTCTTC

J gene: TRBJ2-2
clone size: -
D gene: -
V gene: TRBV4-1
CDR3 protein: CATSGGTGELFF
CDR3 DNA: TGCGCCACCTCCGGGGGCACCGGGGAGCTGTTTTTT

J gene: TRBJ2-3
clone size: once
D gene: -
V gene: TRBV5-5
CDR3 protein: CASSLYGRGTDTQYF
CDR3 DNA: TGTGCCAGCAGCTTGTACGGGAGAGGGACAGATACGCAGTATTTT

J gene: TRBJ2-7
clone size: -
D gene: TRBD1
V gene: TRBV7-2
CDR3 protein: CASSLWDRGDEQYF
CDR3 DNA: TGTGCCAGCAGCTTATGGGACAGGGGGGACGAGCAGTACTTC

J gene: TRBJ1-1
clone size: -
D gene: -
V gene: TRBV11-3
CDR3 protein: CASSARGLNTEAFF
CDR3 DNA: TGTGCCAGCAGCGCCAGGGGATTGAACACTGAAGCTTTCTTT

J gene: TRBJ2-6
clone size: -
D gene: -
V gene: TRBV3-1/TRBV3-2
CDR3 protein: CASSQGLLVSSGANVLTF
CDR3 DNA: TGTGCCAGCAGCCAAGGACTCCTTGTTAGCTCTGGGGCCAACGTCCTGACTTTC

J gene: TRBJ2-3
clone size: -
D gene: -
V gene: TRBV6-6
CDR3 protein: CASSYEAAHSTDTQYF
CDR3 DNA: TGTGCCAGCAGTTACGAGGCGGCTCACAGCACAGATACGCAGTATTTT

J gene: TRBJ2-7
clone size: few
D gene: -
V gene: TRBV19
CDR3 protein: CASSALPGLQRYEQYF
CDR3 DNA: TGTGCCAGTAGTGCTCTGCCGGGACTCCAGCGGTACGAGCAGTACTTC

J gene: TRBJ2-5
clone size: -
D gene: -
V gene: TRBV18
CDR3 protein: CASSPPGKTQYF
CDR3 DNA: TGTGCCAGCTCCCCACCCGGGAAGACCCAGTACTTC

J gene: TRBJ1-4
clone size: -
D gene: TRBD1
V gene: TRBV30
CDR3 protein: CASRTGLSTNEKLFF
CDR3 DNA: TGTGCCTCTCGGACAGGGCTTTCAACTAATGAAAAACTGTTTTTT

J gene: TRBJ2-7
clone size: -
D gene: -
V gene: TRBV7-2
CDR3 protein: CASSLMGSSYEQYF
CDR3 DNA: TGTGCCAGCAGCTTAATGGGGAGCTCCTACGAGCAGTACTTC

J gene: TRBJ2-2
clone size: -
D gene: -
V gene: TRBV2
CDR3 protein: CASSEQGSTGELFF
CDR3 DNA: TGTGCCAGCAGTGAGCAGGGTAGCACCGGGGAGCTGTTTTTT

J gene: TRBJ1-2
clone size: -
D gene: -
V gene: TRBV19
CDR3 protein: CASSSYRSNYGYTF
CDR3 DNA: TGTGCCAGTAGTAGTTACAGGTCTAACTATGGCTACACCTTC

J gene: TRBJ2-4
clone size: -
D gene: -
V gene: TRBV5-1
CDR3 protein: CASSAAGLSRSKNIQYF
CDR3 DNA: TGCGCCAGCAGCGCCGCGGGACTCTCACGTTCTAAAAACATTCAGTACTTC

J gene: TRBJ1-1
clone size: -
D gene: -
V gene: TRBV18
CDR3 protein: CASSPPGGMNTEAFF
CDR3 DNA: TGTGCCAGCTCACCACCCGGGGGAATGAACACTGAAGCTTTCTTT

J gene: TRBJ1-5
clone size: -
D gene: -
V gene: TRBV18
CDR3 protein: CASVGGKDQPQHF
CDR3 DNA: TGTGCCAGCGTTGGAGGGAAGGATCAGCCCCAGCATTTT

J gene: TRBJ2-7
clone size: -
D gene: -
V gene: TRBV4-2
CDR3 protein: CASSQEGGLSSYEQYF
CDR3 DNA: TGTGCCAGCAGCCAAGAAGGCGGGTTGAGCTCCTACGAGCAGTACTTC

J gene: TRBJ1-5
clone size: -
D gene: -
V gene: TRBV28
CDR3 protein: CASSDQGSNQPQHF
CDR3 DNA: TGTGCCAGCAGTGATCAGGGGTCCAATCAGCCCCAGCATTTT

J gene: TRBJ1-5
clone size: once
D gene: -
V gene: TRBV19
CDR3 protein: CASSQIPVSNQPQHF
CDR3 DNA: TGTGCCAGTAGCCAAATACCAGTTAGCAATCAGCCCCAGCATTTT